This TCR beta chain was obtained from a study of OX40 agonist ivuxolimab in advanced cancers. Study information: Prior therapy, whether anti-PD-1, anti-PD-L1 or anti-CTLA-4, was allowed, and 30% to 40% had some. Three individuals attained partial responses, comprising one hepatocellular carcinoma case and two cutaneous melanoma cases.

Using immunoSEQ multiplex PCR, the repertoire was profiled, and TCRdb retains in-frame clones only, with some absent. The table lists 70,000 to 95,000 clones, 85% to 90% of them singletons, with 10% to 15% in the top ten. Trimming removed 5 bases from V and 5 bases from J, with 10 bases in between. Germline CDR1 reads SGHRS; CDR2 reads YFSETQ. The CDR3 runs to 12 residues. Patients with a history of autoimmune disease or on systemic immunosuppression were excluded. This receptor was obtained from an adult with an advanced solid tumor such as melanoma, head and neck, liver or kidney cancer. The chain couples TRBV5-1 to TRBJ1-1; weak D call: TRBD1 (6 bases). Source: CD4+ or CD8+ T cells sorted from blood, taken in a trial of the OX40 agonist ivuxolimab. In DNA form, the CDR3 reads TGCGCCAGCAGGGGGGGCGAAACTGAAGCTTTCTTT. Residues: CASRGGETEAFF.